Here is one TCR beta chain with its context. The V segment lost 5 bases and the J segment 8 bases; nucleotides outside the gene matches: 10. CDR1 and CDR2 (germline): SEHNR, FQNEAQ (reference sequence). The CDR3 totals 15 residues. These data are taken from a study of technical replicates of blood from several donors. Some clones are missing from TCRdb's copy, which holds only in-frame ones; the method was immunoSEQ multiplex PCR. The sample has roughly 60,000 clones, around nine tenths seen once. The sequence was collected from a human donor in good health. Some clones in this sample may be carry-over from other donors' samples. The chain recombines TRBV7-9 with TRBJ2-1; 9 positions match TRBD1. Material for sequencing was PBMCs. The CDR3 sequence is CASSPDRGNWDEQFF. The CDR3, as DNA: TGTGCCAGCAGCCCAGACAGGGGGAATTGGGATGAGCAGTTCTTC.